This T cell receptor beta chain was identified during a study of OX40 agonist ivuxolimab in advanced cancers. Study information: The study enrolled dose-escalation patients with hepatocellular carcinoma, melanoma, renal cell or head and neck cancer.

V was shortened by 5 bases and J by 0 bases, with 11 bases between the two germline ends. Germline V gene sequence: CDR1 MDHEN, CDR2 SYDVKM. The CDR3 loop spans 15 amino acids. Some clones are missing from TCRdb's copy, which holds only in-frame ones; the method was immunoSEQ multiplex PCR. Among tens of thousands of clones listed, 80% to 90% were seen once. The chain employs TRBV28 and TRBJ2-1, with D maybe TRBD2 (6 bases). Sequencing was performed on CD4+ or CD8+ T cells sorted from blood, taken in a trial of the OX40 agonist ivuxolimab. The origin of this receptor is an adult with an advanced solid tumor such as melanoma, head and neck, liver or kidney cancer. The CDR3 nucleotides are TGTGCCAGCAGTCCCCGGGGGAGCTCCTACAATGAGCAGTTCTTC. This translates into CASSPRGSSYNEQFF. The full variable domain, with the rest looked up from reference TRBV28 and TRBJ2-1, is DVKVTQSSRYLVKRTGEKVFLECVQDMDHENMFWYRQDPGLGLRLIYFSYDVKMKEKGDIPEGYSVSREKKERFSLILESASTNQTSMYLCASSPRGSSYNEQFFGPGTRLTVL.